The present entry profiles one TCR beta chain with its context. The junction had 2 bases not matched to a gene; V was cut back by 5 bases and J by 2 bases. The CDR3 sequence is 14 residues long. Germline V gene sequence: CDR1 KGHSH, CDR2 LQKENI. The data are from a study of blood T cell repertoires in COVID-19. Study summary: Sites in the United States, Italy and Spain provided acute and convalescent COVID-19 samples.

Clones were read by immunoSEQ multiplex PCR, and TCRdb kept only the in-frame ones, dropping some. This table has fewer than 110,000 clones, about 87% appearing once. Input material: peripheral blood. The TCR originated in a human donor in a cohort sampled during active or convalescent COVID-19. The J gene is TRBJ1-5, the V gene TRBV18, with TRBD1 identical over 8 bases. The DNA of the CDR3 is TGTGCCAGCTCAGCGACAGGGGGCAATCAGCCCCAGCATTTT. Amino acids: CASSATGGNQPQHF.